What follows describes a single T cell receptor (beta chain). Its target is not known. Combining a sample-barcoded 5' primer with a J-beta primer mix, a second PCR ran for roughly 7 to 12 cycles. Every cDNA molecule bore a tag from a template-switch adaptor containing 12 random nucleotides. TCRdb processed the 5' RACE reads anew with MiXCR; each CDR3 protein has one entry. The sample records about a million distinct CDR3 sequences, roughly 50% being singletons. The data were taken from a study of blood T cells in healthy people across ages. Points from the study as a whole: The percentage of naive T cells correlated strongly with TCR beta diversity.

CDR1 is LGHNA and CDR2 is YNFKEQ in the germline V gene. CDR3 size: 15 residues. Trimming pared 0 bases from V and 2 bases from J, leaving 9 bases between. The sequenced material came from blood. This chain links TRBV4-2 with TRBJ2-3; D is ambiguous. This receptor was obtained from a man between 25 and 39 years old in good health. The CDR3 is CASSQELTHTDTQYF. CDR3 in DNA: TGTGCCAGCAGCCAAGAGCTCACCCACACAGATACGCAGTATTTT.